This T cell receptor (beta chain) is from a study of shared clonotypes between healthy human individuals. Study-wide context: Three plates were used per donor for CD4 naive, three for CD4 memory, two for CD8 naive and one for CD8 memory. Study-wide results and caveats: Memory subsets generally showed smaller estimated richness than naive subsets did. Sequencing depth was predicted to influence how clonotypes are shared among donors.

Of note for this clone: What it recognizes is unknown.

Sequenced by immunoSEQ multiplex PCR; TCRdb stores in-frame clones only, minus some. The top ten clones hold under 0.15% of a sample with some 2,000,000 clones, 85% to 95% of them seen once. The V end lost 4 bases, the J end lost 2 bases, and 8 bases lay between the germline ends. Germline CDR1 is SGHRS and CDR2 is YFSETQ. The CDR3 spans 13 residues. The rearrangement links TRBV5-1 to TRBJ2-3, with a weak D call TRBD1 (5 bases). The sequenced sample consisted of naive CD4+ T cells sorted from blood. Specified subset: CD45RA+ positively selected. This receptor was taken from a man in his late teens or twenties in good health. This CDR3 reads CASSEDNTDTQYF. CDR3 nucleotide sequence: TGCGCCAGCAGCGAGGACAACACAGATACGCAGTATTTT.